This TCR beta chain was sequenced in a study of early stage breast cancer tumors (TCRdb year 2017). For the study in its entirety: Of the roughly 17 invasive breast tumors, approximately 11 were found to be estrogen receptor-positive, progesterone receptor-positive and HER2-negative. The samples as a whole yielded some 2,500,000 detected templates, corresponding to 850,000 to 1,400,000 unique clonotypes. On average, each sample had around 10-fold read coverage. Of the roughly 12 ER+/PR+/HER2- tumors, eight were classified as invasive ductal carcinomas and four as invasive lobular carcinomas. On the study overall, not on this receptor specifically: Bulk genomic DNA sequencing of unsorted cells missed chain pairing and functional markers such as CD4, CD8 and FOXP3. Repertoires from blood resembled normal breast more closely than tumor, and using blood as a reference for each tissue separated tumor from normal in about 85% of the 16 patients. Analysis by tumor subtype was prevented by the small cohort size. Enriched TCRB sequences shared across patients were mostly commonly generated sequences, unlikely to play an important role in the tumor microenvironment. Tumors showed around 2.7-fold higher T cell density and higher clonality than adjacent normal breast tissue.

Every sample was amplified as two independent genomic DNA replicates, using roughly 0.45 ug for blood and around 1.5 ug for tumor or normal breast. Following the manufacturer's instructions, the ImmunoSeq Intro kit was used to carry out TCRB sequencing on genomic DNA. Multiplex PCR ran about 29 cycles with proprietary primers and spike-in control sequences for absolute quantification. Single-end 150-bp reads were used to sequence an 87-bp fragment spanning the CDR3 plus the flanking V and J genes. Seven samples, each with two replicates, were multiplexed per lane of an Illumina MiSeq using version 3.0 chemistry. The paper's processing steps were these. The vendor's proprietary pipeline handled the raw data processing, merging both replicates into a single result for each sample. Productive rearrangements sharing the V-gene family, CDR3 amino acid sequence and J-gene segment were defined as clonotypes. Clonality was calculated as 1 minus the normalized Shannon entropy (Pielou evenness) of TCRB abundances. To estimate T cell density, the total number of templates was divided by the number of input cells, which was inferred from the amount of DNA input. Total repertoire diversity and clonality were estimated with Recon using default parameters. Clonotypes with over 0.1% abundance in tumor and at least 32-fold higher abundance in tumor than in normal breast were defined as tumor-enriched. Drawn from immuneACCESS, this table holds only the in-frame rearrangements with V and J called that TCRdb kept. Clones are partly lost; checked studies trace under half to an unresolved V gene and leave the rest unexplained. That table supplies the V and J calls and clone size; D and trimming were determined from the DNA. This sample is represented by about 30,000 clones; approximately 75% of them were singletons. The ten largest account for around a third of the sample.

Here V drops 6 bases and J drops 4 bases, and the junction holds 13 bases not matched to any gene. According to the germline V gene (reference sequence), CDR1 reads LNHDA and CDR2 reads SQIVND. The CDR3, cysteine through phenylalanine, is 16 amino acids long. Only the CDR3 DNA stays, 48 bases, in frame from base 1. As for this clone: What this receptor recognizes is not known. No clone much larger than this one lies a single base away; base qualities are absent.

The study profiled bulk TCR beta-chain repertoires in matched peripheral blood, tumor and adjacent normal breast tissue taken from more than 15 patients with early-stage breast cancer. Before surgery, whole blood (roughly 5-11 mL) was collected into EDTA tubes and processed within 2 hours. Peripheral blood mononuclear cells were isolated by Ficoll-Paque centrifugation in SepMate-50 tubes. PBMCs were cryopreserved in aliquots of about 2 to 4 million cells in roughly 90% FBS with about 10% DMSO and kept in liquid nitrogen. Genomic DNA was extracted with the Qiagen AllPrep DNA/RNA Mini kit. The sequence was obtained from a person in their fifties with breast cancer. This chain joins TRBV19 to TRBJ2-5, with 8 bases in between that match TRBD2. What was sequenced was blood. The CDR3 amino acid sequence is: CASSKTRLASGETQYF. The bases are TGTGCCAGTAGCAAAACTCGACTAGCGTCGGGAGAGACCCAGTACTTC.